The rows below give T cell receptor beta chains drawn from one sample of a study of T-cell memory formation after mild COVID-19. TCRdb fed the 5' RACE reads into MiXCR, producing one record per CDR3 protein. The table shows roughly 150,000 distinct CDR3 sequences, with 13% to 15% occurring only once. The sequencing sample was made of PBMCs or a T cell subset sorted from them (not recorded which). All receptors come from an adult woman who had mild COVID-19 (a few samples of this study predate the infection). Cell type and time point are not known. CDR3s include the opening cysteine and the closing phenylalanine or tryptophan. Each record gives: V gene, clone size, J gene, D gene, CDR3 protein, CDR3 DNA. D genes are given only for firm matches. Clone size, where shown, is once, few, many, or a class for clones that have expanded.

TRBV5-6,few,TRBJ2-2,.,CASSFGLLGELFF,TGTGCCAGCAGCTTCGGACTTCTCGGGGAGCTGTTTTTT
TRBV5-5,.,TRBJ2-1,.,CASSSVLNEQFF,TGTGCCAGCAGCTCGGTCCTGAATGAGCAGTTCTTC
TRBV7-8,once,TRBJ2-2,TRBD2,CASCSGTSGSLPPGELFF,TGTGCCAGCTGCTCCGGGACTAGCGGGAGTTTGCCCCCTGGGGAGCTGTTTTTT
TRBV12-3/TRBV12-4,.,TRBJ1-5,TRBD1,CASSLTGGGQPQHF,TGTGCCAGCAGCCTCACAGGGGGCGGTCAGCCCCAGCATTTT
TRBV28,.,TRBJ2-1,TRBD2,CASRSDSGNNLNEQFF,TGTGCCAGCAGATCGGATAGCGGGAATAACCTCAATGAGCAGTTCTTC
TRBV7-2,few,TRBJ2-7,TRBD2,CASSLGSSGRYYEQYF,TGTGCCAGCAGCTTAGGTTCTAGCGGGAGGTACTACGAGCAGTACTTC
TRBV5-4,few,TRBJ2-7,TRBD1,CASSYRDRPYEQYF,TGTGCCAGCAGCTACCGGGACAGACCATACGAGCAGTACTTC
TRBV5-8,few,TRBJ1-5,TRBD1,CASSGRTGGDSHRNQPQHF,TGTGCCAGCAGCGGTCGGACAGGGGGCGATTCACACCGCAATCAGCCCCAGCATTTT
TRBV14,.,TRBJ2-5,.,CASSSWGEETQYF,TGTGCCAGCAGCAGCTGGGGCGAGGAGACCCAGTACTTC
TRBV21-1,few,TRBJ2-2,.,CAGPGLAGESGDTGELFF,TGTGCCGGCCCCGGACTAGCGGGAGAAAGTGGGGACACCGGGGAGCTGTTTTTT
TRBV6-5,few,TRBJ1-3,.,CASSYSSGGSSGNTIYF,TGTGCCAGCAGTTACTCGAGCGGGGGAAGCTCTGGAAACACCATATATTTT
TRBV24-1,.,TRBJ2-3,TRBD2,CATEDPLAGGSTDTQYF,TGTGCCACCGAAGACCCACTGGCGGGAGGGAGCACAGATACGCAGTATTTT
TRBV4-1,.,TRBJ1-1,.,CASTQGEWRTEAFF,TGCGCCAGCACCCAGGGTGAGTGGCGCACTGAAGCTTTCTTT
TRBV5-1,.,TRBJ2-7,TRBD2,CASSASNPSGGASEQYF,TGCGCCAGCAGCGCGAGCAACCCTAGCGGGGGGGCCTCCGAGCAGTACTTC
TRBV7-6,many,TRBJ2-5,TRBD1,CASSPRPGQTQETQYF,TGTGCCAGCAGCCCGCGGCCGGGACAGACACAAGAGACCCAGTACTTC
TRBV29-1,few,TRBJ2-2,.,CSVDGPTGELFF,TGCAGCGTTGACGGCCCCACCGGGGAGCTGTTTTTT
TRBV29-1,.,TRBJ2-1,.,CSVAGAPSSYNEQFF,TGCAGCGTAGCAGGGGCACCGAGCTCCTACAATGAGCAGTTCTTC
TRBV11-2,few,TRBJ2-7,.,CASSLRAPSYEQYF,TGTGCCAGCAGCTTACGTGCCCCTTCCTACGAGCAGTACTTC
TRBV10-3,.,TRBJ2-7,.,CAISERQNEQYF,TGTGCCATCAGTGAACGGCAGAACGAGCAGTACTTC
TRBV7-8,few,TRBJ2-3,.,CASTEVVQGTDTQYF,TGTGCCAGCACCGAAGTCGTTCAAGGGACAGATACGCAGTATTTT
TRBV18,few,TRBJ2-1,.,CASSPRGPGIAYNEQFF,TGTGCCAGCTCACCACGAGGCCCGGGAATAGCCTACAATGAGCAGTTCTTC
TRBV2,.,TRBJ1-5,.,CASSVGQPQHF,TGTGCCAGCAGTGTCGGTCAGCCCCAGCATTTT
TRBV6-5,many,TRBJ2-4,TRBD2,CASSYIPTGLAGRLAKNIQYF,TGTGCCAGCAGTTACATCCCGACGGGACTAGCGGGACGGTTAGCCAAAAACATTCAGTACTTC
TRBV7-9,many,TRBJ2-5,.,CAITLPMADLETQYF,TGTGCCATTACACTCCCAATGGCGGATTTGGAGACCCAGTACTTC
TRBV10-3,.,TRBJ2-7,.,CAISDRETRITYEQYF,TGTGCCATCAGTGACCGGGAAACCCGGATCACCTACGAGCAGTACTTC
TRBV9,.,TRBJ2-5,.,CASSRGRGFQETQYF,TGTGCCAGCAGCAGGGGGCGGGGGTTCCAAGAGACCCAGTACTTC
TRBV29-1,.,TRBJ2-1,.,CSVSRRQTYNEQFF,TGCAGCGTTTCCCGACGACAGACCTACAATGAGCAGTTCTTC
TRBV5-5,.,TRBJ1-4,.,CASSLRTTNEKLFF,TGTGCCAGCAGCTTGAGGACTACCAATGAAAAACTTTTTTTT
TRBV12-3/TRBV12-4,.,TRBJ2-7,TRBD2,CASSQVGGEYEQYF,TGTGCCAGCAGTCAAGTTGGGGGGGAGTACGAGCAGTACTTC
TRBV12-3/TRBV12-4,.,TRBJ2-7,TRBD1,CASSSTSGQGKDYEQYF,TGTGCCAGCAGTTCTACCTCCGGACAGGGGAAAGACTACGAGCAGTACTTC